This note documents a single T cell receptor (beta chain) sequence. The assay was immunoSEQ multiplex PCR, and TCRdb's table has in-frame clones only and misses some. The repertoire holds some 87,000 clones, about 95% seen once, with more than 0.95% in the top ten. The data stem from a study of T cell changes during pregnancy in multiple sclerosis. V was clipped by 4 bases and J by 0 bases; unmatched bases: 3. This CDR3 spans 14 amino acids. From germline, CDR1 is SQVTM and CDR2 ANQGSEA. This chain connects TRBV29-1 to TRBJ2-3; 8 bases map to TRBD2. Sample: peripheral blood, taken in the second trimester of pregnancy. The sequence was obtained from a female donor with multiple sclerosis, enrolled in a pregnancy study. In DNA form, the CDR3 reads TGCAGCGTTGCCGCTAGCGGGAGCACAGATACGCAGTATTTT. It translates to CSVAASGSTDTQYF.